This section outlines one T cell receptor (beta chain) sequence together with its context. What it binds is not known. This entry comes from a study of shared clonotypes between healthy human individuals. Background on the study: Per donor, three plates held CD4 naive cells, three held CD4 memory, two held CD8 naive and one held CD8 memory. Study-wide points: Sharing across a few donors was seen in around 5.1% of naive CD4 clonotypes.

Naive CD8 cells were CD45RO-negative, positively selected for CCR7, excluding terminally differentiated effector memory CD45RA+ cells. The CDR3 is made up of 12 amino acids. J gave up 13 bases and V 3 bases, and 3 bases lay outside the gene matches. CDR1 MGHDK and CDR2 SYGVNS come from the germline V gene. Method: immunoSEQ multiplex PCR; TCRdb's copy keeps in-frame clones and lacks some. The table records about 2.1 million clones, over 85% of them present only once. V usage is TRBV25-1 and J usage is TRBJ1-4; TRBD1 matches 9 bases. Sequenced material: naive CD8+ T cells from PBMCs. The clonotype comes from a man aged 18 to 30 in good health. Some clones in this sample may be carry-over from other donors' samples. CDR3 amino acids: CASSEPGQGLFF. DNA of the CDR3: TGTGCCAGCAGTGAGCCGGGACAGGGACTGTTTTTT. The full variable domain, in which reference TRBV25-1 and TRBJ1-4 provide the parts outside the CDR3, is EADIYQTPRYLVIGTGKKITLECSQTMGHDKMYWYQQDPGMELHLIHYSYGVNSTEKGDLSSESTVSRIRTEHFPLTLESARPSHTSQYLCASSEPGQGLFFGSGTQLSVL.